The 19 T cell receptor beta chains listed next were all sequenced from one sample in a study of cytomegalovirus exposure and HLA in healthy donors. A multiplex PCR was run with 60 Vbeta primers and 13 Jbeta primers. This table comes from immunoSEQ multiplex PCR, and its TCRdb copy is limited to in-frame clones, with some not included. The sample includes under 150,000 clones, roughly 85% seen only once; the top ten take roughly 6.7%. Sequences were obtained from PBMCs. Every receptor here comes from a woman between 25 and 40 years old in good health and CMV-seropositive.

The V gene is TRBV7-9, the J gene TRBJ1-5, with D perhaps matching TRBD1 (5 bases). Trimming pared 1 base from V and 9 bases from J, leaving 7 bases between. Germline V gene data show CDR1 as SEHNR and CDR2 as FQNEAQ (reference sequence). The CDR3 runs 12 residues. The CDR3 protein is CASSLVQGPQHF. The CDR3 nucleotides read TGTGCCAGCAGCTTAGTCCAGGGGCCCCAGCATTTT. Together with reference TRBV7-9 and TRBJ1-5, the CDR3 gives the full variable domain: DTGVSQNPRHKITKRGQNVTFRCDPISEHNRLYWYRQTLGQGPEFLTYFQNEAQLEKSRLLSDRFSAERPKGSFSTLEIQRTEQGDSAMYLCASSLVQGPQHFGDGTRLSIL.

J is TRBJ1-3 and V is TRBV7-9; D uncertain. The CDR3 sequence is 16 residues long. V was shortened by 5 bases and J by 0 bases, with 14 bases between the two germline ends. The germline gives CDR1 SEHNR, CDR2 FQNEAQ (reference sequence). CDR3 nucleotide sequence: TGTGCCAGCAGCACTCGCCCCCTTTTCTCTGGAAACACCATATATTTT. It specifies CASSTRPLFSGNTIYF. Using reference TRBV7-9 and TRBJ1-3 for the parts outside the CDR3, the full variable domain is DTGVSQNPRHKITKRGQNVTFRCDPISEHNRLYWYRQTLGQGPEFLTYFQNEAQLEKSRLLSDRFSAERPKGSFSTLEIQRTEQGDSAMYLCASSTRPLFSGNTIYFGEGSWLTVV.

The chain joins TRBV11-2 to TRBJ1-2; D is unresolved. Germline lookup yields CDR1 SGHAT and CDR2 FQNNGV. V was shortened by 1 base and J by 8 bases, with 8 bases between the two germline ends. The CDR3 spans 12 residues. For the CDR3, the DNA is TGTGCCAGCAGCTTAGGAGTGGGCGGCTACACCTTC. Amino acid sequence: CASSLGVGGYTF.

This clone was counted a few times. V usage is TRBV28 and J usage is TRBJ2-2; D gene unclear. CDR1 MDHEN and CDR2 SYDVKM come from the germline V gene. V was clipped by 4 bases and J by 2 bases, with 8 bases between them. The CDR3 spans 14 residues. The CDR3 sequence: CASSWRLNTGELFF. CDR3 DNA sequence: TGTGCCAGCAGTTGGCGACTTAACACCGGGGAGCTGTTTTTT.

As DNA, the CDR3 is TGTGCCAGCAGCTTGATAGACACTGAAGCTTTCTTT. Its protein is CASSLIDTEAFF. The chain carries TRBV5-4 and TRBJ1-1; D uncertain. V was pared by 1 base and J by 3 bases, with 4 bases between. Looked up from germline, CDR1 is SGHNT and CDR2 is YYREEE (reference sequence). The CDR3 sequence is 12 residues long. Supplemented by reference TRBV5-4 and TRBJ1-1, the full variable domain reads ETGVTQSPTHLIKTRGQQVTLRCSSQSGHNTVSWYQQALGQGPQFIFQYYREEENGRGNFPPRFSGLQFPNYSSELNVNALELDDSALYLCASSLIDTEAFFGQGTRLTVV.

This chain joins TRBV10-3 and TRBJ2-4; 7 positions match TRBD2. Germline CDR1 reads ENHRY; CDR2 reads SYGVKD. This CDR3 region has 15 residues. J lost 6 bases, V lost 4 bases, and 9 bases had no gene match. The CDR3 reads CAISAGLGGVNIQYF. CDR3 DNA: TGTGCCATCAGTGCAGGGTTGGGGGGGGTAAACATTCAGTACTTC.

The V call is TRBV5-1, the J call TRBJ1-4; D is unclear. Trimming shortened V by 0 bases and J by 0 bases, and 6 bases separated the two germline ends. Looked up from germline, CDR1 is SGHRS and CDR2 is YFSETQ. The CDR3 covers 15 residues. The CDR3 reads CASSLAYSTNEKLFF. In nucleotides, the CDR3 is TGCGCCAGCAGCTTGGCTTACTCAACTAATGAAAAACTGTTTTTT.

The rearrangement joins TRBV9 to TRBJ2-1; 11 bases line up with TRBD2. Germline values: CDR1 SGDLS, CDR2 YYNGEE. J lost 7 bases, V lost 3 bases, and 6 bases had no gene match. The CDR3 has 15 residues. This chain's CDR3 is CASSALAGGWNEQFF. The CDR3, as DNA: TGTGCCAGCAGCGCGCTAGCGGGAGGTTGGAATGAGCAGTTCTTC.

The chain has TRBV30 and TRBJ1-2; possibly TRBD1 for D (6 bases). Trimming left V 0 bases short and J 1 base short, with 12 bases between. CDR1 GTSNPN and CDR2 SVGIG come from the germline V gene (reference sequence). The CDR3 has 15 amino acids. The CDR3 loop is CAWSVQGLINYGYTF. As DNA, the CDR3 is TGTGCCTGGAGTGTCCAGGGGTTGATTAACTATGGCTACACCTTC.

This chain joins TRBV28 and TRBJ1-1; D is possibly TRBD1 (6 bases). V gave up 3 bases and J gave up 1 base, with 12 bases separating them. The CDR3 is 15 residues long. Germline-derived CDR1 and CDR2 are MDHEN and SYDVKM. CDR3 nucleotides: TGTGCCAGCAGTTTGGGGGGGGCAGGGAACACTGAAGCTTTCTTT. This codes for CASSLGGAGNTEAFF.

The CDR3 DNA sequence: TGCGCCAGCAGCTTGGGGACTAGCGGGGCCAGCACAGATACGCAGTATTTT. Translation gives CASSLGTSGASTDTQYF. The rearrangement joins TRBV5-1 to TRBJ2-3; 12 nucleotides align to TRBD2. Germline trimming cut 0 bases from V and 0 bases from J; bases unmatched to any gene: 2. Germline V lookup: CDR1 SGHRS, CDR2 YFSETQ. This CDR3 comprises 17 residues.

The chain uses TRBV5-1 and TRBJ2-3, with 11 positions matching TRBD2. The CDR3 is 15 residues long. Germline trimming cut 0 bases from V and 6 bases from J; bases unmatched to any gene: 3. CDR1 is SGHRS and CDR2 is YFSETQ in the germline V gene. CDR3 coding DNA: TGCGCCAGCAGCTTGGATCCTAGCGGGAGGGATACGCAGTATTTT. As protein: CASSLDPSGRDTQYF.

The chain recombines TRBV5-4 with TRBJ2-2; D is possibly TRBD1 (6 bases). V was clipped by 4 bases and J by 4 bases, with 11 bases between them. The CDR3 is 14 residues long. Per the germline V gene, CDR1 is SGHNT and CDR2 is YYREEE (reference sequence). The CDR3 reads CASSGGLTTGELFF. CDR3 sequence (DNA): TGTGCCAGCAGCGGGGGCCTCACCACCGGGGAGCTGTTTTTT.

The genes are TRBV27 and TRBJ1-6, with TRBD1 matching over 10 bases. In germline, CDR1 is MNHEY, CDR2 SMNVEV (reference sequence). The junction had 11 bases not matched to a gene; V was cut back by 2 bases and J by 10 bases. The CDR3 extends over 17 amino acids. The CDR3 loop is CASSLTFRQGARSPLHF. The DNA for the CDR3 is TGTGCCAGCAGTTTAACCTTTAGACAGGGGGCCAGATCACCCCTCCACTTT.

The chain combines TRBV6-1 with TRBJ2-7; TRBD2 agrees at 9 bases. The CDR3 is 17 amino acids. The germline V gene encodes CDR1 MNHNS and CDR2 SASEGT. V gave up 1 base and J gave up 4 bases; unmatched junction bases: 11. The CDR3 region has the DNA TGTGCCAGCAGTGAAGTCGGTAGGCTAGCGGGGTATTACGAGCAGTACTTC. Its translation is CASSEVGRLAGYYEQYF.

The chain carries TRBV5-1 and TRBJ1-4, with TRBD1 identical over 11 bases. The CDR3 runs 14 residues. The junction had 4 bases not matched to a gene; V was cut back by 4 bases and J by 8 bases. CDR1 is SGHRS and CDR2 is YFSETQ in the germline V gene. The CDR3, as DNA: TGCGCCAGCAGCAGGGGACAGGGGGACGAAAAACTGTTTTTT. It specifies CASSRGQGDEKLFF. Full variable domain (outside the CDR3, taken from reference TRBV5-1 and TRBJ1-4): KAGVTQTPRYLIKTRGQQVTLSCSPISGHRSVSWYQQTPGQGLQFLFEYFSETQRNKGNFPGRFSGRQFSNSRSEMNVSTLELGDSALYLCASSRGQGDEKLFFGSGTQLSVL.

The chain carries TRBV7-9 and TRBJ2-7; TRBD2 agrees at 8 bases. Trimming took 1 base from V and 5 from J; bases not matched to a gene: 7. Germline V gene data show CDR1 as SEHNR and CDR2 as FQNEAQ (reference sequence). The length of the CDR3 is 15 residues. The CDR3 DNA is TGTGCCAGCAGCTTAGGTGGGACTAGGACAGACGAGCAGTACTTC. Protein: CASSLGGTRTDEQYF.

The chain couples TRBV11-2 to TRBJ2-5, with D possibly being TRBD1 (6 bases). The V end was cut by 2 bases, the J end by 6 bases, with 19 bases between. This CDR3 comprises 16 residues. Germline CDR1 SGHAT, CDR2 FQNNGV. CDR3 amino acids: CASSLLTRGADKTQYF. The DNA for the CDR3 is TGTGCCAGCAGCTTACTCACCAGGGGAGCGGATAAGACCCAGTACTTC.

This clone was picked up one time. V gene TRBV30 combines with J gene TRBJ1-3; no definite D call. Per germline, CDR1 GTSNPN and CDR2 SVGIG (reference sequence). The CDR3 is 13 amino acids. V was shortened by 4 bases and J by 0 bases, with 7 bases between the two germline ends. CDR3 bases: TGTGCCTGGACAGGAAGCTCTGGAAACACCATATATTTT. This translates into CAWTGSSGNTIYF.